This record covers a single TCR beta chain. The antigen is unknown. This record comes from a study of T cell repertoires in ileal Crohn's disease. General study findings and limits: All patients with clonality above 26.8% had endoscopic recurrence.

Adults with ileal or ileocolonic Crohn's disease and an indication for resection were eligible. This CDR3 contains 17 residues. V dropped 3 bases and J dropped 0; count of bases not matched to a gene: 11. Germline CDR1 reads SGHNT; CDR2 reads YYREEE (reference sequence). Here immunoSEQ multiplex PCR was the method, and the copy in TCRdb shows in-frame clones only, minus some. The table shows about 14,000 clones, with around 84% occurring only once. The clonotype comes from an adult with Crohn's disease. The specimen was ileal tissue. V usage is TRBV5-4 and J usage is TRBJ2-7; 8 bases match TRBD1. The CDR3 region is CASSSPGTGTSSYEQYF. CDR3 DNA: TGTGCCAGCAGCTCCCCTGGGACAGGCACCAGCTCCTACGAGCAGTACTTC.